This TCR beta chain came from a study of T cell responses to AZD1222 COVID-19 vaccine. This table comes from immunoSEQ multiplex PCR, and its TCRdb copy is limited to in-frame clones, with some not included. The table includes some 120,000 clones, about 90% detected once. Details on this clone: The junction and the germline gene differ at one end; a read error may be behind it.

Specimen: peripheral blood, collected on day 0 of AZD1222 vaccination. The receptor's source is an adult in good health.

This CDR3 is CASSSPQGREETQYF. CDR3 DNA sequence: TGTGCCAGCTCATCACCACAGGGGCGAGAAGAGACCCAGTACTTC. The chain recombines TRBV18 with TRBJ2-5; the match to TRBD1 covers 7 bases. The CDR3 totals 15 residues. Per germline, CDR1 KGHSH and CDR2 LQKENI.